Reported below is one T cell receptor (beta chain). Its antigen remains unknown. The source of the sample is a study of shared clonotypes between healthy human individuals. Whole-study findings and limits: Compared with clonotypes that all four donors shared, non-shared clonotypes had lower generation probabilities. Naive subsets usually exceeded memory subsets in estimated richness.

Some 30,000 T cell genomes (approximately 0.2 ug DNA) went into each sorted-subset replicate. Profiled with immunoSEQ multiplex PCR; TCRdb holds only in-frame clones, not every one. Of about 1.5 million clones listed, under 99% are singletons. V shed 2 bases, J shed 7 bases, and the junction held 12 bases outside the gene matches. The length of the CDR3 is 17 residues. Germline V gives CDR1 SGHAT, CDR2 FQNNGV. Researchers partitioned CD4+ cells into CD45RA+ naive and CD45RA-negative memory subsets. The receptor comes from a man younger than 45 in good health. Material for sequencing was naive CD4+ T cells sorted from blood. Subset meaning: CD45RA+ positively selected. The V gene is TRBV11-2, the J gene TRBJ2-2; 8 positions match TRBD1. In DNA, the CDR3 is TGTGCCAGCAGCTTATCCCTACTTGGGACAGGCCTCGGGGAGCTGTTTTTT. Its translation: CASSLSLLGTGLGELFF.